A single sample is the source of the 8 T cell receptor beta chains below, sequenced in a study of blood T cell repertoires in COVID-19. Repertoires were generated with immunoSEQ multiplex PCR, while TCRdb's copy carries only in-frame clones and drops some. Among roughly 340,000 clones listed, roughly 90% were seen once. Source material: peripheral blood. Receptor source: an older woman with COVID-19, enrolled during active disease.

The chain uses TRBV5-1 and TRBJ2-1; TRBD1 agrees at 8 bases. The CDR3 is made up of 15 amino acids. Germline V lookup: CDR1 SGHRS, CDR2 YFSETQ. V gave up 4 bases and J gave up 2 bases; unmatched junction bases: 5. CDR3 bases: TGCGCCAGCAGCGCGTCGGGACAGGCCTACAATGAGCAGTTCTTC. It encodes CASSASGQAYNEQFF.

V usage is TRBV5-1 and J usage is TRBJ2-1; TRBD2 matches at 10 bases. Germline V gene sequence: CDR1 SGHRS, CDR2 YFSETQ. The V gene end was trimmed by 4 bases and the J gene end by 8 bases; junction bases not matched to a gene: 15. This CDR3 contains 17 residues. CDR3 loop: CASSGGASGGSFDEQFF. CDR3 DNA sequence: TGCGCCAGCAGCGGGGGTGCTAGCGGGGGTTCATTCGATGAGCAGTTCTTC.

V usage is TRBV27 and J usage is TRBJ1-2; the D gene is possibly TRBD1 (5 bases). Germline V gene lookup returns CDR1 MNHEY and CDR2 SMNVEV (reference sequence). The CDR3 length is 14 residues. V gave up 8 bases and J gave up 3 bases, with 16 bases separating them. The CDR3 loop reads CASSSGGGHYGYTF. The CDR3 bases are TGTGCCAGCTCTTCCGGGGGAGGACACTATGGCTACACCTTC.

The V gene is TRBV11-2, the J gene TRBJ2-6; D is undetermined. Trimming removed 5 bases at V and 2 bases at J, with 7 bases between. The germline gives CDR1 SGHAT, CDR2 FQNNGV. The CDR3 consists of 14 residues. CDR3 sequence: CASSLSTGANVLTF. CDR3 sequence (DNA): TGTGCCAGCAGCCTAAGCACTGGGGCCAACGTCCTGACTTTC.

The chain employs TRBV21-1 and TRBJ1-6; no check of the table's D call, TRBD1, against the DNA was made. TRBV21-1 is a documented pseudogene. The CDR3 is 16 residues long. The CDR3 here is CASSPKGRTGESPLHF. DNA for the CDR3: TGTGCCAGCAGCCCGAAGGGGCGGACAGGGGAATCACCCCTCCACTTT.

The rearrangement uses TRBV3-1 (or the pseudogene TRBV3-2) and TRBJ1-3; D is unclear. Germline V CDR1 and CDR2: LGHDT, YNNKEL (reference sequence). This CDR3 has 14 residues. V lost 0 bases and J 1 base, leaving 4 bases between the germline ends. CDR3 nucleotides: TGTGCCAGCAGCCAAGATCAATCTGGAAACACCATATATTTT. Translating it yields CASSQDQSGNTIYF.

This clone occurred a few times. The rearrangement uses TRBV9 and TRBJ1-4; no reliable D call. The ends were cut back, 6 bases at V and 7 bases at J, with 13 bases in the middle. In germline, CDR1 is SGDLS, CDR2 YYNGEE. The length of the CDR3 is 13 residues. CDR3 bases: TGTGCCAGCAAGCGGGAGGAAGGTGAAAAACTGTTTTTT. Translated: CASKREEGEKLFF.

The chain combines TRBV11-2 with TRBJ2-7; 15 bases are shared with TRBD2. CDR1 is SGHAT and CDR2 is FQNNGV in the germline V gene. J was trimmed by 4 bases and V by 6 bases; bases with no gene match: 7. The CDR3 spans 16 residues. As DNA, the CDR3 is TGTGCCAGCAGGGAGGGACTAGCGGGGGGTCATTACGAGCAGTACTTC. Translation gives CASREGLAGGHYEQYF.